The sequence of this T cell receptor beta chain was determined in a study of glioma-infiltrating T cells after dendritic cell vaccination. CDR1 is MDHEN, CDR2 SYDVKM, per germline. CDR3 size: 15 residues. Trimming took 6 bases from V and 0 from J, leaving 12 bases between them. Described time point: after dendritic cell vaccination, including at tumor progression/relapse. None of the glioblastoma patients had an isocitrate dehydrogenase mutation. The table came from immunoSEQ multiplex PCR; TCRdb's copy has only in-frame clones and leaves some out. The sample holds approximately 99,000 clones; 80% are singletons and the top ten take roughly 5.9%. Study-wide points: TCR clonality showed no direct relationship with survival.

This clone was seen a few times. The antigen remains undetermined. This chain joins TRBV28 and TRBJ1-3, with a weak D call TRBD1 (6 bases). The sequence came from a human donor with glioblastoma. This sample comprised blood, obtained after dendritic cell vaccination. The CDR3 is CASSHRESSGNTIYF. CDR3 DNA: TGTGCCAGCAGCCACAGGGAGAGCTCTGGAAACACCATATATTTT.